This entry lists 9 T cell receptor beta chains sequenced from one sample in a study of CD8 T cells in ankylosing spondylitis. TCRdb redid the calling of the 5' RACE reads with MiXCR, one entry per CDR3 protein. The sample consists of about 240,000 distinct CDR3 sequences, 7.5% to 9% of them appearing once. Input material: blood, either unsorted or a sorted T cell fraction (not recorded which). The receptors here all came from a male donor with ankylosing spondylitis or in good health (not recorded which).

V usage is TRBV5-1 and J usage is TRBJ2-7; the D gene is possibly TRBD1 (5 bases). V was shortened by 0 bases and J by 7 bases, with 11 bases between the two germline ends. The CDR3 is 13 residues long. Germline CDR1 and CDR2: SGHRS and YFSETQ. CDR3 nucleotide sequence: TGCGCCAGCAGCTTGGGCAGGGCGCAGGAGCAGTACTTC. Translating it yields CASSLGRAQEQYF.

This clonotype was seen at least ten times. CDR3 DNA sequence: TGTGCCAGCAGCTCCCGGACAGGGGGCTTTGACAATGAGCAGTTCTTC. It encodes CASSSRTGGFDNEQFF. V gene TRBV7-2 combines with J gene TRBJ2-1, with 11 bases that match TRBD1. Germline V CDR1 and CDR2: SGHTA, FQGNSA. V dropped 4 bases and J dropped 5; count of bases not matched to a gene: 7. This CDR3 has 16 amino acids.

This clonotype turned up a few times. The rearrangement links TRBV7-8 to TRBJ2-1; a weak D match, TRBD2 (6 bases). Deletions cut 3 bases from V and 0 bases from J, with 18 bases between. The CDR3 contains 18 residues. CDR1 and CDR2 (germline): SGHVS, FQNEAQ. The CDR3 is CASSLGFHGRGSYNEQFF. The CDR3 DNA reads TGTGCCAGCAGCTTGGGTTTCCACGGGAGAGGCTCCTACAATGAGCAGTTCTTC.

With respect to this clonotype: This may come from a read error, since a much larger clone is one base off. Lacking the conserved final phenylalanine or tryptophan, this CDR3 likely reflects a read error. This chain's CDR3 is CASSQGGLSGANVLTS. The DNA for the CDR3 is TGTGCCAGCAGCCAAGGAGGACTCTCTGGGGCCAACGTCCTGACTTCC. The chain combines TRBV3-1 with TRBJ2-6; D perhaps matches TRBD2 (5 bases). V lost 1 base and J lost 0, with 7 bases in between. In germline, CDR1 is LGHDT, CDR2 YNNKEL (reference sequence). The CDR3 totals 16 residues.

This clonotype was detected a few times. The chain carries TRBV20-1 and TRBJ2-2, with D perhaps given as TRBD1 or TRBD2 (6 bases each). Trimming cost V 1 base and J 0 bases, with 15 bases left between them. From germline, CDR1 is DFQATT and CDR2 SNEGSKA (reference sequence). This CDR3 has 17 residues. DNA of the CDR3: TGCAGTGCTAGAGGGCTAAGGGGGGCCGCGAACACCGGGGAGCTGTTTTTT. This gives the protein CSARGLRGAANTGELFF.

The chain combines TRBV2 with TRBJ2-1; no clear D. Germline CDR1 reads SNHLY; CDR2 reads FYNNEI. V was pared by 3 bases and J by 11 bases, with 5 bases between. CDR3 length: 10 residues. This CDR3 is CASSESKQFF. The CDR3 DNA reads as TGTGCCAGCAGTGAGAGTAAGCAGTTCTTC.

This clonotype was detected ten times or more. Here the CDR3 DNA reads TGTGCCAGCAGTCCCCGGGGCTTGGAGACCCAGTACTTC. Encoded protein: CASSPRGLETQYF. The chain employs TRBV18 and TRBJ2-5; D could derive from TRBD1 or TRBD2 (5 bases each). CDR1 is KGHSH and CDR2 is LQKENI in the germline V gene. This CDR3 contains 13 residues. Trimming took 8 bases from V and 5 from J, leaving 15 bases between them. The full variable domain, rest sourced from reference TRBV18 and TRBJ2-5, is NAGVMQNPRHLVRRRGQEARLRCSPMKGHSHVYWYRQLPEEGLKFMVYLQKENIIDESGMPKERFSAEFPKEGPSILRIQQVVRGDSAAYFCASSPRGLETQYFGPGTRLLVL.

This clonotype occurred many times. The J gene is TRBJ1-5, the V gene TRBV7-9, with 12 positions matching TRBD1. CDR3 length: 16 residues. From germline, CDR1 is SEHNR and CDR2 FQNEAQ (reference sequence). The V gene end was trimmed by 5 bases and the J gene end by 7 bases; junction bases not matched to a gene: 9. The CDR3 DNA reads TGTGCCAGCAGCCTCGGGACAGGGGGCCACCAACAGCCCCAGCATTTT. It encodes CASSLGTGGHQQPQHF.

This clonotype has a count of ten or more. The CDR3: CASSFAGTRFGEQFF. Here the CDR3 DNA reads TGTGCCAGCAGTTTTGCCGGGACTAGGTTTGGTGAGCAGTTCTTC. This chain links TRBV12-3 or TRBV12-4 with TRBJ2-1, with 8 bases lining up with TRBD2. The CDR3 runs 15 residues. The trim removed 3 bases at V and 9 bases at J, leaving 10 bases unmatched.